This TCR beta chain came from a study of tumor and adjacent non-tumor tissue in lung cancer. Background on the study: Histology: about twelve adenocarcinoma, a couple of squamous cell carcinoma, 1 small cell lung cancer. Stage I to III disease affected approximately 11 men and 5 women aged 31 to 76.

A note on this clonotype: As yet, its antigen is unknown.

The study's findings and limits: Higher tumor TCR diversity was associated with shorter survival. TCR diversity was significantly greater in tumor than normal lung tissue.

V lost 10 bases to trimming and J lost 6 bases, with 24 bases between them. Germline-derived CDR1 and CDR2 are SGHAT and FQNNGV. There are 15 residues in the CDR3. Three rounds of nested PCR, following a modified ARM-PCR protocol, produced the TCRbeta library. TCRdb reanalysed the multiplex PCR reads using MiXCR and keeps one entry per CDR3 protein. The sample lists about 110,000 distinct CDR3 sequences; roughly 74% were seen once. This sample's RNA came from whole unsorted tissue. The TCR originated in a woman aged 55-70 years with non-small cell lung cancer. Source material: lung tumor tissue. The chain is built from TRBV11-2 and TRBJ1-1; D is undetermined. DNA of the CDR3: TGTGCCATCAGATTGACCCCCGGACTAAGCGCTGAAGCTTTCTTT. Amino acid sequence: CAIRLTPGLSAEAFF.